The 25 T cell receptor beta chains reported below all come from one sample, sequenced in a study of shared clonotypes between healthy human individuals. The naive CD8 fraction comprised CD45RO-negative cells positively selected for CCR7 and excluded terminally differentiated effector memory CD45RA+ cells. Some clones are missing from TCRdb's copy, which holds only in-frame ones; the method was immunoSEQ multiplex PCR. The sample has hundreds of thousands of clones, approximately 96% seen once. Specimen: naive CD8+ T cells sorted from blood. These TCRs come from a woman in her twenties or thirties in good health.

V gene TRBV7-8 combines with J gene TRBJ2-3; 12 bases line up with TRBD2. Germline V gene data show CDR1 as SGHVS and CDR2 as FQNEAQ. The CDR3 has 16 residues. The junction had 9 bases not matched to a gene; V was cut back by 6 bases and J by 5 bases. CDR3 DNA sequence: TGTGCCAGCAGTGCCCGACTAGCGGGAGTAGTAGATACGCAGTATTTT. The encoded protein is CASSARLAGVVDTQYF. Together with reference TRBV7-8 and TRBJ2-3, the CDR3 gives the full variable domain: GAGVSQSPRYKVAKRGQDVALRCDPISGHVSLFWYQQALGQGPEFLTYFQNEAQLDKSGLPSDRFFAERPEGSVSTLKIQRTQQEDSAVYLCASSARLAGVVDTQYFGPGTRLTVL.

This rearrangement joins TRBV27 to TRBJ2-1; 11 nucleotides line up with TRBD2. Trimming cost V 5 bases and J 5 bases; bases outside gene matches: 5. This CDR3 spans 15 amino acids. Germline loops: CDR1 MNHEY, CDR2 SMNVEV (reference sequence). CDR3 loop: CASSTGTSGHNEQFF. CDR3 DNA: TGTGCCAGCAGTACAGGGACTAGCGGACACAATGAGCAGTTCTTC.

This rearrangement joins TRBV27 to TRBJ1-2; D remains unclear. V was trimmed by 7 bases and J by 4 bases, leaving 16 bases between them. Germline V gene lookup returns CDR1 MNHEY and CDR2 SMNVEV (reference sequence). The CDR3 consists of 14 residues. The CDR3 loop reads CASTNPAGLYGYTF. The CDR3 nucleotides are TGTGCCAGCACCAACCCCGCTGGCCTCTATGGCTACACCTTC.

This chain joins TRBV13 and TRBJ2-1; D is uncertain. Trimming took off 1 base at V and 0 bases at J, with 13 bases between the two ends. Germline loops: CDR1 PRHDT, CDR2 FYEKMQ (reference sequence). The CDR3 length is 17 residues. Written as DNA, the CDR3 is TGTGCCAGCAGCTTAGTCCCTGAACGGAGCTCCTACAATGAGCAGTTCTTC. Protein: CASSLVPERSSYNEQFF.

This clone was seen once. This same CDR3 is encoded by further DNA sequences in the sample. CDR3 bases: TGCGCCAGCAGCTTGGACAGATACAATGAGCAGTTCTTC. This encodes CASSLDRYNEQFF. The chain has TRBV5-1 and TRBJ2-1; D gene unclear. V gave up 0 bases and J gave up 4 bases, with 5 bases separating them. The CDR3 consists of 13 residues. CDR1 and CDR2 from the germline V gene are SGHRS and YFSETQ.

This clone came up once. V usage is TRBV7-6 and J usage is TRBJ2-7; tentative D call: TRBD2 (6 bases). CDR1 and CDR2 from the germline V gene are SGHVS and FNYEAQ. V was cut by 2 bases and J by 5 bases, with 13 bases left in between. CDR3 size: 14 residues. CDR3 DNA: TGTGCCAGCAGCTTAAGACTAGACGGCCACGAGCAGTACTTC. Translation: CASSLRLDGHEQYF.

This chain uses TRBV5-4 with TRBJ2-7, with 9 bases matching TRBD2. CDR3 length: 18 residues. CDR1 and CDR2 (germline): SGHNT, YYREEE (reference sequence). The V gene end was trimmed by 6 bases and the J gene end by 2 bases; junction bases not matched to a gene: 18. The CDR3 region is CASTPEAGGPEGTYEQYF. The CDR3 nucleotides are TGTGCCAGCACACCGGAGGCGGGAGGGCCTGAAGGAACCTACGAGCAGTACTTC. The full variable domain, rest sourced from reference TRBV5-4 and TRBJ2-7, is ETGVTQSPTHLIKTRGQQVTLRCSSQSGHNTVSWYQQALGQGPQFIFQYYREEENGRGNFPPRFSGLQFPNYSSELNVNALELDDSALYLCASTPEAGGPEGTYEQYFGPGTRLTVT.

The rearrangement uses TRBV2 and TRBJ2-1; the D is unclear. The CDR3 totals 15 residues. Germline V CDR1 and CDR2: SNHLY, FYNNEI. Trimming shortened V by 7 bases and J by 4 bases, and 17 bases separated the two germline ends. This CDR3 is CASNGWSLLYNEQFF. CDR3 bases: TGTGCCAGCAACGGTTGGTCTTTGTTATACAATGAGCAGTTCTTC.

The chain is built from TRBV20-1 and TRBJ2-1; D is unclear. Germline CDR1 reads DFQATT; CDR2 reads SNEGSKA (reference sequence). The V end was cut by 6 bases, the J end by 4 bases, with 4 bases between. This CDR3 contains 10 residues. CDR3 sequence reads: CSAQYNEQFF. CDR3 DNA sequence: TGCAGTGCCCAGTACAATGAGCAGTTCTTC.

V is TRBV5-4 and J is TRBJ2-1; 7 bases agree with TRBD1. V lost 4 bases to trimming and J lost 8 bases; unmatched junction nucleotides: 12. The germline V gene encodes CDR1 SGHNT and CDR2 YYREEE (reference sequence). The CDR3 consists of 15 residues. For the CDR3, the DNA is TGTGCCAGCAGCGACACAGGGGCTGGGGATCATGAGCAGTTCTTC. This gives the protein CASSDTGAGDHEQFF.

The gene calls are TRBV5-1 and TRBJ2-7; no reliable D call. V was shortened by 3 bases and J by 0 bases, with 7 bases between the two germline ends. CDR1 and CDR2 from the germline V gene are SGHRS and YFSETQ. CDR3 length: 13 amino acids. The CDR3 DNA sequence: TGCGCCAGCAGCTCCCTCAGCTCCTACGAGCAGTACTTC. Protein sequence: CASSSLSSYEQYF.

This clone has just one count. The CDR3 here is CASSLGLAGGDETQYF. In DNA form, the CDR3 reads TGTGCCAGCAGCTTGGGACTAGCGGGAGGAGACGAGACCCAGTACTTC. This rearrangement joins TRBV5-4 to TRBJ2-5; 13 bases are a match to TRBD2. This CDR3 has 16 amino acids. The germline CDR1 and CDR2 sequences are SGHNT and YYREEE (reference sequence). V dropped 0 bases and J dropped 5; count of bases not matched to a gene: 4.

The chain has TRBV11-2 and TRBJ2-1, with TRBD2 matching over 10 bases. CDR1 is SGHAT, CDR2 FQNNGV, per germline. This CDR3 is built from 15 residues. V lost 5 bases, J lost 10 bases, and 11 bases stayed unmatched. CDR3 residues: CASSPEREGQWEQFF. Written as DNA, the CDR3 is TGTGCCAGCAGCCCGGAGCGGGAGGGGCAATGGGAGCAGTTCTTC.

This chain joins TRBV6-5 and TRBJ1-1; D unclear. The V and J ends lost 0 bases and 0 bases respectively, with 8 bases between them. The CDR3 length is 15 residues. The germline V gene encodes CDR1 MNHEY and CDR2 SVGAGI. The CDR3 DNA follows: TGTGCCAGCAGTTACTCGATTAATTTGAACACTGAAGCTTTCTTT. Encoded protein: CASSYSINLNTEAFF.

This chain uses TRBV5-6 with TRBJ1-3; perhaps TRBD1 as D (6 bases). The length of the CDR3 is 16 residues. Trimming cost V 3 bases and J 0 bases, with 13 bases left between them. The V gene's germline CDR1 is SGHDT and CDR2 YYEEEE. For the CDR3, the DNA is TGTGCCAGCAGCTCGAACAGGGTTAACTCTGGAAACACCATATATTTT. Translation: CASSSNRVNSGNTIYF.

This clone was seen a single time. The chain combines TRBV7-8 with TRBJ2-7; the D gene is possibly TRBD2 (6 bases). This CDR3 has 14 residues. From germline, CDR1 is SGHVS and CDR2 FQNEAQ. Trimming removed 5 bases at V and 2 bases at J, with 13 bases between. The DNA for the CDR3 is TGTGCCAGCAGCCTAGTAAGGGAGGCCTACGAGCAGTACTTC. Translated: CASSLVREAYEQYF.

The chain is built from TRBV27 and TRBJ2-7; TRBD1 matches 10 bases. With 5 bases clipped from V and 5 bases from J, the junction kept 9 bases outside the gene matches. CDR1 and CDR2 (germline): MNHEY, SMNVEV (reference sequence). CDR3 length equals 15 residues. CDR3 DNA sequence: TGTGCCAGCAGTCCGGGGACAGGGGCTCTGAACGAGCAGTACTTC. Amino acids: CASSPGTGALNEQYF.

V usage is TRBV27 and J usage is TRBJ1-5, with D maybe TRBD1 (5 bases). The V and J ends lost 7 bases and 6 bases respectively, with 13 bases between them. Germline V gene lookup returns CDR1 MNHEY and CDR2 SMNVEV (reference sequence). This CDR3 is 13 amino acids long. The CDR3 coding sequence is TGTGCCAGCACCATAGGGGCGGGTCAGCCCCAGCATTTT. As protein: CASTIGAGQPQHF.

The chain links TRBV9 to TRBJ2-1; D is possibly TRBD2 (5 bases). The V end was cut by 4 bases, the J end by 9 bases, with 26 bases between. The CDR3 is made up of 17 amino acids. CDR1 is SGDLS and CDR2 is YYNGEE in the germline V gene. Here the CDR3 reads CASSPGWEGGPRLEQFF. CDR3 bases: TGTGCCAGCAGCCCAGGATGGGAAGGAGGACCCCGTCTTGAGCAGTTCTTC.

The chain has TRBV19 and TRBJ2-1, with 10 positions matching TRBD2. Losses at the gene ends were 5 bases for V and 2 bases for J; bases not matched to a gene: 6. The CDR3 extends over 16 amino acids. Germline loops: CDR1 LNHDA, CDR2 SQIVND (reference sequence). CDR3 coding DNA: TGTGCCAGTAGTGCTCTAGCGGGAGTCACCTACAATGAGCAGTTCTTC. This translates into CASSALAGVTYNEQFF. The full variable domain, in which reference TRBV19 and TRBJ2-1 provide the parts outside the CDR3, is DGGITQSPKYLFRKEGQNVTLSCEQNLNHDAMYWYRQDPGQGLRLIYYSQIVNDFQKGDIAEGYSVSREKKESFPLTVTSAQKNPTAFYLCASSALAGVTYNEQFFGPGTRLTVL.

The chain has TRBV20-1 and TRBJ2-1; D gene uncertain. The germline V and J ends were trimmed by 4 bases and 7 bases, with 8 bases remaining between them. This CDR3 has 11 residues. The V gene's germline CDR1 is DFQATT and CDR2 SNEGSKA (reference sequence). CDR3 sequence reads: CSAKAVNEQFF. CDR3 nucleotides: TGCAGTGCTAAGGCCGTGAATGAGCAGTTCTTC.

This sequence joins TRBV19 and TRBJ2-1; 8 positions match TRBD2. Trimming removed 3 bases from V and 8 bases from J; junction bases left unmatched: 9. In germline, CDR1 is LNHDA, CDR2 SQIVND (reference sequence). The CDR3 is 15 residues long. The CDR3 DNA sequence: TGTGCCAGTAGTATTAACGGGAGGGCTGTCGATGAGCAGTTCTTC. Its protein is CASSINGRAVDEQFF.

The chain has TRBV11-1 and TRBJ2-7; 9 bases are shared with TRBD1. Germline CDR1 is SGHAT and CDR2 is FQDESV (reference sequence). The length of the CDR3 is 16 residues. V shed 5 bases and J 2 bases; nucleotides not matched to a gene: 10. The CDR3 sequence: CASSTVGQGPAYEQYF. The CDR3, as DNA: TGTGCCAGCAGCACCGTCGGACAGGGGCCGGCCTACGAGCAGTACTTC. The full variable domain, rest sourced from reference TRBV11-1 and TRBJ2-7, is EAEVAQSPRYKITEKSQAVAFWCDPISGHATLYWYRQILGQGPELLVQFQDESVVDDSQLPKDRFSAERLKGVDSTLKIQPAELGDSAMYLCASSTVGQGPAYEQYFGPGTRLTVT.

The genes are TRBV28 and TRBJ2-7, with D tentatively TRBD2 (6 bases). The CDR3 runs to 13 residues. CDR1 MDHEN and CDR2 SYDVKM come from the germline V gene. Trimming took 4 bases from V and 3 from J, leaving 10 bases between them. This CDR3 is CASSSGLLYEQYF. DNA of the CDR3: TGTGCCAGCAGTTCCGGACTACTCTACGAGCAGTACTTC.

The CDR3 DNA is TGTGCCAGCAGCTCGGCGATAGAGGGAGCGAGCGGGGAGCTGTTTTTT. Protein sequence: CASSSAIEGASGELFF. The chain employs TRBV5-6 and TRBJ2-2; tentative D call: TRBD2 (5 bases). Trimming pared 3 bases from V and 7 bases from J, leaving 19 bases between. Per the germline V gene, CDR1 is SGHDT and CDR2 is YYEEEE. CDR3 length: 16 amino acids.